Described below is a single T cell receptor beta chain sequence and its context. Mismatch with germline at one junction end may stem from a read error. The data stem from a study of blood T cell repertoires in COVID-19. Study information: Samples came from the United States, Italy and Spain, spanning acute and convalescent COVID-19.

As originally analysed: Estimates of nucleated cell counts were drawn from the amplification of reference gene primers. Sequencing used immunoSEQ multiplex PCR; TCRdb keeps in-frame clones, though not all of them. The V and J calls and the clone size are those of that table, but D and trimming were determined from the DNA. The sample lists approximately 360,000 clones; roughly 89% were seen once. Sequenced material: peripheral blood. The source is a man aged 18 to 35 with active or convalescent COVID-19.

The CDR3 DNA reads as TGTGCCAGCAGTGGCACTAGCGGGAGTAATGGGCAGTTCTTC. It yields the protein CASSGTSGSNGQFF. V gene TRBV27 combines with J gene TRBJ2-1; TRBD2 agrees at 11 bases. CDR1 and CDR2 (germline): MNHEY, SMNVEV (reference sequence). This CDR3 is built from 14 residues.